Included here is one T cell receptor (beta chain) sequence, with context. The target antigen is unknown. This sample was taken from a study of shared clonotypes between healthy human individuals. The study's findings and limits: Investigators expected sequencing depth to affect clonotype sharing among donors.

Trimming took 6 bases from V and 9 from J, leaving 12 bases between them. The CDR3 runs 13 residues. Germline CDR1 MNHEY, CDR2 SMNVEV (reference sequence). Clones were sequenced by immunoSEQ multiplex PCR, and TCRdb holds only the in-frame ones, with some missing. The repertoire includes roughly 1 million clones, 65% to 75% of them detected once, and about 1.5% sits in the top ten. The chain couples TRBV27 to TRBJ1-6; D is undetermined. Sequenced sample: memory CD4+ T cells sorted from blood. The subset: CD45RA-negative fraction. This TCR was recovered from a man between 18 and 29 years old in good health. CDR3 protein: CASRLRVGSPLHF. The CDR3 bases are TGTGCCAGCAGGTTGAGGGTAGGTTCACCCCTCCACTTT.